The 17 T cell receptor beta chains in this list originate from one sample, sequenced in a study of cytomegalovirus exposure and HLA in healthy donors. The PCR was carried out with 60 Vbeta primers and 13 Jbeta primers. Sequencing used immunoSEQ multiplex PCR; TCRdb keeps in-frame clones, though not all of them. The table shows 140,000 or so clones, with about 75% occurring only once. The sequencing input was PBMCs. The receptors shown here come from a woman aged 25 to 39 in good health and CMV-seronegative.

This chain's CDR3 is CASFAGNGYTF. CDR3 DNA: TGTGCCAGCTTCGCGGGGAATGGCTACACCTTC. V is TRBV27 and J is TRBJ1-2; D not resolved. The V gene lost 8 bases and the J gene lost 6 bases, with 10 bases spanning the gap. The CDR3 is 11 residues long. Germline V CDR1 and CDR2: MNHEY, SMNVEV (reference sequence).

The chain uses TRBV5-6 and TRBJ2-7; 8 nucleotides align to TRBD1. Trimming took 4 bases from V and 2 from J; bases not matched to a gene: 5. The CDR3 runs to 14 residues. Germline CDR1 SGHDT, CDR2 YYEEEE. CDR3 coding DNA: TGTGCCAGCAGCGGCCGGGACAGGACCTACGAGCAGTACTTC. This translates into CASSGRDRTYEQYF.

The V call is TRBV18, the J call TRBJ1-1; 7 bases agree with TRBD1. V was pared by 8 bases and J by 1 base, with 4 bases of the junction left unmatched. CDR1 and CDR2 (germline): KGHSH, LQKENI. This CDR3 is 13 amino acids long. The CDR3 coding sequence is TGTGCCAGCCTTCGGACAGGGAACACTGAAGCTTTCTTT. It encodes CASLRTGNTEAFF. Supplemented by reference TRBV18 and TRBJ1-1, the full variable domain reads NAGVMQNPRHLVRRRGQEARLRCSPMKGHSHVYWYRQLPEEGLKFMVYLQKENIIDESGMPKERFSAEFPKEGPSILRIQQVVRGDSAAYFCASLRTGNTEAFFGQGTRLTVV.

CDR3 protein: CAINGQTQETQYF. CDR3 sequence (DNA): TGTGCCATCAATGGACAGACCCAAGAGACCCAGTACTTC. The rearrangement joins TRBV10-3 to TRBJ2-5; tentative D call: TRBD1 (6 bases). Germline values: CDR1 ENHRY, CDR2 SYGVKD. Trimming cost V 7 bases and J 1 base, with 10 bases left between them. This CDR3 has 13 residues.

This chain uses TRBV7-2 with TRBJ2-3, with TRBD2 matching 7 bases. The germline V gene encodes CDR1 SGHTA and CDR2 FQGNSA. The V segment lost 5 bases and the J segment 1 base; nucleotides outside the gene matches: 6. This CDR3 has 15 residues. CDR3 in amino acids: CASSRSGTRTDTQYF. CDR3 DNA: TGTGCCAGCAGCCGGAGCGGGACTCGCACAGATACGCAGTATTTT.

This clone came up a few times. The chain is built from TRBV6-1 and TRBJ2-7; D perhaps matches TRBD1 (6 bases). This CDR3 contains 13 residues. Trimming removed 5 bases at V and 2 bases at J, with 10 bases between. Germline CDR1 and CDR2: MNHNS and SASEGT. CDR3: CASSQGNTYEQYF. The CDR3 DNA reads as TGTGCCAGCAGTCAGGGGAACACCTACGAGCAGTACTTC.

Here the CDR3 DNA reads TGTGCCAGCAGCTTAAAGACAGGTGGTTCACCCCTCCACTTT. Protein product: CASSLKTGGSPLHF. The chain carries TRBV7-2 and TRBJ1-6; D may be TRBD1 (6 bases). V was pared by 2 bases and J by 9 bases, with 11 bases between. This CDR3 has 14 residues. Germline lookup yields CDR1 SGHTA and CDR2 FQGNSA.

This chain joins TRBV10-1 and TRBJ2-5; 10 bases fit TRBD2. This CDR3 comprises 18 residues. V shed 2 bases, J shed 0 bases, and the junction held 9 bases outside the gene matches. CDR1 and CDR2 (germline): WNHNN, SYGVQD (reference sequence). CDR3 sequence reads: CASSETISGLADQETQYF. CDR3 in DNA: TGCGCCAGCAGTGAGACAATAAGCGGACTAGCGGACCAAGAGACCCAGTACTTC.

The J gene is TRBJ2-1, the V gene TRBV9; a possible D gene is TRBD1 (6 bases). V was clipped by 4 bases and J by 5 bases, with 13 bases between them. The CDR3 loop spans 14 amino acids. Per germline, CDR1 SGDLS and CDR2 YYNGEE. The CDR3 here is CASSSQGLHNEQFF. The CDR3 coding sequence is TGTGCCAGCAGCAGTCAGGGGTTGCACAATGAGCAGTTCTTC.

This sequence joins TRBV10-3 and TRBJ2-3; 9 bases map to TRBD2. Germline loops: CDR1 ENHRY, CDR2 SYGVKD. This CDR3 has 17 residues. J lost 4 bases, V lost 2 bases, and 10 bases had no gene match. The DNA of the CDR3 is TGTGCCATCAGTGAGGGTTCGCGCGGGGGGGCCCCAGATACGCAGTATTTT. Translating gives CAISEGSRGGAPDTQYF.

The rearrangement joins TRBV7-6 to TRBJ2-2, with TRBD2 matching over 7 bases. V lost 1 base and J lost 5; bases outside the gene matches: 10. Germline values: CDR1 SGHVS, CDR2 FNYEAQ. CDR3 length: 17 residues. As DNA, the CDR3 is TGTGCCAGCAGCTTAGAGGCCCGTCTAGCGGAGACCGGGGAGCTGTTTTTT. Amino acids: CASSLEARLAETGELFF.

The chain links TRBV29-1 to TRBJ1-2; D is possibly TRBD1 (5 bases). The CDR3 contains 13 residues. Germline V lookup: CDR1 SQVTM, CDR2 ANQGSEA. V lost 7 bases and J 5 bases, leaving 17 bases between the germline ends. This chain's CDR3 is CSATPGFRYGYTF. The CDR3 coding sequence is TGCAGCGCCACCCCAGGGTTTCGGTATGGCTACACCTTC.

V usage is TRBV19 and J usage is TRBJ1-2; D perhaps matches TRBD1 (6 bases). V was pared by 8 bases and J by 5 bases, with 15 bases between. The CDR3 extends over 13 amino acids. Per the germline V gene, CDR1 is LNHDA and CDR2 is SQIVND (reference sequence). The CDR3 loop reads CASQTRGGYGYTF. CDR3 DNA sequence: TGTGCCAGTCAGACCCGAGGGGGATATGGCTACACCTTC.

V is TRBV5-4 and J is TRBJ2-7, with D possibly being TRBD2 (5 bases). Germline values: CDR1 SGHNT, CDR2 YYREEE (reference sequence). Trimming pared 0 bases from V and 5 bases from J, leaving 12 bases between. The CDR3 runs to 14 residues. CDR3 in amino acids: CASSLVGRTHEQYF. CDR3 bases: TGTGCCAGCAGCTTGGTGGGGAGAACCCACGAGCAGTACTTC.

The rearrangement links TRBV6-5 to TRBJ2-1; 11 nucleotides match TRBD2. This CDR3 has 14 residues. Germline trimming cut 5 bases from V and 9 bases from J; bases unmatched to any gene: 6. The germline V gene has CDR1 MNHEY and CDR2 SVGAGI. The CDR3 loop reads CASSHSGGVFEQFF. The CDR3 nucleotides are TGTGCCAGCAGTCATAGCGGGGGGGTTTTTGAGCAGTTCTTC.

This rearrangement joins TRBV9 to TRBJ1-2; TRBD1 matches at 7 bases. The CDR3 sequence is 16 residues long. Germline assignment: CDR1 SGDLS and CDR2 YYNGEE. The J segment lost 4 bases and the V segment lost 2 bases, leaving 11 bases of the junction unmatched. The CDR3 nucleotides are TGTGCCAGCAGCGTCTACGACAGGGTAGGGGTCTATGGCTACACCTTC. It specifies CASSVYDRVGVYGYTF.

This clone was counted only a few times. The CDR3 nucleotides read TGTGCCTGGAGTCCCGAGGACAAGAACACCGGGGAGCTGTTTTTT. This sequence encodes CAWSPEDKNTGELFF. The V and J genes are TRBV30 and TRBJ2-2, with D possibly TRBD1 on 5 matching bases. Trimming removed 2 bases from V and 1 base from J, with 11 bases in between. Germline CDR1 and CDR2: GTSNPN and SVGIG (reference sequence). The CDR3 contains 15 residues.